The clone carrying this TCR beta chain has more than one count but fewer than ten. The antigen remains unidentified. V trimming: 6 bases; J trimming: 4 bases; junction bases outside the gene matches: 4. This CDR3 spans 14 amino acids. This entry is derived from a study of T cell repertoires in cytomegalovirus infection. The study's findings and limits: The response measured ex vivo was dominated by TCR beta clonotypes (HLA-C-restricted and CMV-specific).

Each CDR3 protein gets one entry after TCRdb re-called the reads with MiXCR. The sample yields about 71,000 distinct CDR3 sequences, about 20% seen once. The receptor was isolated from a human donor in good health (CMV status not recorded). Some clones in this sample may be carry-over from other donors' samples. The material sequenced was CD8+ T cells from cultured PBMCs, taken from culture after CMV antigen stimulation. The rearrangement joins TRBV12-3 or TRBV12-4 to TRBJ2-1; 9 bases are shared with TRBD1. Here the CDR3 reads CASSPGTGYNEQFF. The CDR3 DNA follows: TGTGCCAGCAGCCCCGGGACAGGGTACAATGAGCAGTTCTTC.